The sample holds one count of the clone carrying this T cell receptor (beta chain). The PCR used 60 Vbeta and 13 Jbeta primers. TCRdb keeps only in-frame clones here, not all; method: immunoSEQ multiplex PCR. The table has about 190,000 clones, 70% to 80% seen once. The CDR3 runs to 12 residues. Per the germline V gene, CDR1 is MNHNS and CDR2 is SASEGT. Trimming removed 5 bases from V and 2 bases from J, with 7 bases in between. This record belongs to a study of cytomegalovirus exposure and HLA in healthy donors. The overall study: Sequencing of about 179 million T cells in an earlier analysis found about 120 million unique TCR beta sequences.

Sequencing was done on a sample of PBMCs. The clonotype was recovered from a woman between 45 and 60 years old in good health and CMV-seronegative. This chain connects TRBV6-1 to TRBJ2-7; D unclear. CDR3 amino acids: CASSSRPYEQYF. CDR3 bases: TGTGCCAGCAGTTCGCGGCCCTACGAGCAGTACTTC.